These T cell receptor beta chains were read from a single sample in a study of blood T cells in healthy people across ages. In TCRdb, the 5' RACE reads were re-called with MiXCR into one record per CDR3 protein. This sample has about 970,000 distinct CDR3 sequences; 51% occur once, and the top ten carry about 20%. The sequenced sample was blood. The source of these receptors is a woman in her sixties in good health. The CDR3 runs from the conserved cysteine through the conserved F or W. A D gene is named only where the DNA matches it firmly. A clone size is listed for some rows: how often the clone was seen (once, few, many), or a class if it is expanded.

J gene: TRBJ2-2
clone size: -
D gene: -
V gene: TRBV4-3
CDR3 protein: CASSQDGQTNTGGLFF

J gene: TRBJ2-7
clone size: -
D gene: TRBD1
V gene: TRBV4-1
CDR3 protein: CASSQPGQADEQYF

J gene: TRBJ1-2
clone size: -
D gene: -
V gene: TRBV9
CDR3 protein: CGSLIIIYGYTF

J gene: TRBJ1-1
clone size: few
D gene: -
V gene: TRBV20-1
CDR3 protein: CSASEFDSTEAFF

J gene: TRBJ1-1
clone size: few
D gene: -
V gene: TRBV27
CDR3 protein: CASSSSTVNTEAFF

J gene: TRBJ2-1
clone size: -
D gene: TRBD2
V gene: TRBV10-2
CDR3 protein: CASSEGASGSPLQFF

J gene: TRBJ1-1
clone size: -
D gene: TRBD1
V gene: TRBV11-2
CDR3 protein: CASSSWTGGKSLGAFF

J gene: TRBJ1-1
clone size: -
D gene: -
V gene: TRBV29-1
CDR3 protein: CSVEGGTGNTEAFF

J gene: TRBJ1-5
clone size: -
D gene: -
V gene: TRBV6-1
CDR3 protein: CASSPQPRGPNQPQHF

J gene: TRBJ1-5
clone size: -
D gene: -
V gene: TRBV18
CDR3 protein: CASSPPDGGGQPQHF

J gene: TRBJ2-7
clone size: -
D gene: -
V gene: TRBV27
CDR3 protein: CASSQDRSIYEQYF

J gene: TRBJ2-1
clone size: -
D gene: TRBD2
V gene: TRBV10-3
CDR3 protein: CAISESWLAGNNEQFF